These 29 T cell receptor beta chains were all obtained from the same sample, sequenced in a study of blood T cell repertoires in COVID-19. Using immunoSEQ multiplex PCR, the repertoire was profiled, and TCRdb retains in-frame clones only, with some absent. Here the sample spans approximately 150,000 clones, around 84% being singletons. The source material was peripheral blood. All receptors derive from a human donor with acute or convalescent COVID-19. The donor label of this sample is uncertain.

This clone was seen a few times. The rearrangement uses TRBV5-1 and TRBJ1-2, with 8 bases aligning to TRBD1. The germline gives CDR1 SGHRS, CDR2 YFSETQ. The CDR3 is 16 amino acids. The trim removed 4 bases at V and 1 base at J, leaving 9 bases unmatched. Here the CDR3 DNA reads TGCGCCAGCAGCCGAGGGACAGGAGCTTTTAACTATGGCTACACCTTC. Residues: CASSRGTGAFNYGYTF.

The chain links TRBV19 to TRBJ1-2, with TRBD1 matching over 7 bases. The CDR3 consists of 15 residues. Germline assignment: CDR1 LNHDA and CDR2 SQIVND (reference sequence). V was pared by 6 bases and J by 2 bases, with 9 bases of the junction left unmatched. CDR3 DNA: TGTGCCAGTAGGGACCCCGGGACAGAGAACTATGGCTACACCTTC. This codes for CASRDPGTENYGYTF. Combining the CDR3 with reference TRBV19 and TRBJ1-2 gives the whole variable domain DGGITQSPKYLFRKEGQNVTLSCEQNLNHDAMYWYRQDPGQGLRLIYYSQIVNDFQKGDIAEGYSVSREKKESFPLTVTSAQKNPTAFYLCASRDPGTENYGYTFGSGTRLTVV.

The CDR3 DNA follows: TGTGCCAGCAGAGACAGGAAAGCCTACGAGCAGTACTTC. Its protein is CASRDRKAYEQYF. The chain joins TRBV6-5 to TRBJ2-7; possible D gene TRBD1, 6 bases. The CDR3 spans 13 residues. The V gene's germline CDR1 is MNHEY and CDR2 SVGAGI. The V and J ends lost 6 bases and 2 bases respectively, with 11 bases between them.

V is TRBV5-1 and J is TRBJ1-1, with D hard to call. Trimming left V 3 bases short and J 8 bases short, with 14 bases between. CDR1 is SGHRS and CDR2 is YFSETQ in the germline V gene. CDR3 length: 13 residues. Written as DNA, the CDR3 is TGCGCCAGCAGCTGGACGGGAGTCGAGGAAGCTTTCTTT. This encodes CASSWTGVEEAFF.

V is TRBV5-4 and J is TRBJ1-1; 7 bases agree with TRBD1. J lost 4 bases, V lost 7 bases, and 10 bases had no gene match. The CDR3 has 14 amino acids. CDR1 and CDR2 from the germline V gene are SGHNT and YYREEE (reference sequence). The CDR3 DNA reads as TGTGCCAGCTCGCTATCGTGGGACAGCACTGAAGCTTTCTTT. Protein: CASSLSWDSTEAFF. The full variable domain, rest sourced from reference TRBV5-4 and TRBJ1-1, is ETGVTQSPTHLIKTRGQQVTLRCSSQSGHNTVSWYQQALGQGPQFIFQYYREEENGRGNFPPRFSGLQFPNYSSELNVNALELDDSALYLCASSLSWDSTEAFFGQGTRLTVV.

The J gene is TRBJ1-1, the V gene TRBV7-2; D call uncertain. Germline CDR1 and CDR2: SGHTA and FQGNSA. Trimming cost V 2 bases and J 3 bases, with 10 bases left between them. The CDR3 extends over 14 amino acids. CDR3 sequence: CASSLKQSDTEAFF. The CDR3 DNA is TGTGCCAGCAGCTTAAAACAGTCGGACACTGAAGCTTTCTTT.

The V and J genes are TRBV5-4 and TRBJ1-3; 10 bases agree with TRBD1. The V segment lost 4 bases and the J segment 7 bases; nucleotides outside the gene matches: 2. Germline-derived CDR1 and CDR2 are SGHNT and YYREEE (reference sequence). The length of the CDR3 is 13 residues. This chain's CDR3 is CASSRQGANTIYF. In DNA form, the CDR3 reads TGTGCCAGCAGCCGACAGGGGGCGAACACCATATATTTT.

The J gene is TRBJ1-1, the V gene TRBV7-2; a possible D gene is TRBD1 (5 bases). Trimming left V 9 bases short and J 4 bases short, with 15 bases between. Germline values: CDR1 SGHTA, CDR2 FQGNSA. The CDR3 length is 13 residues. Written as DNA, the CDR3 is TGTGCCAGTATAATGGGGGGGGGCACTGAAGCTTTCTTT. It yields the protein CASIMGGGTEAFF.

This chain links TRBV11-2 with TRBJ2-2, with 9 positions matching TRBD1. The CDR3 is 14 amino acids. In germline, CDR1 is SGHAT, CDR2 FQNNGV. The V and J ends lost 5 bases and 7 bases, in that order; junction bases with no gene match: 5. The CDR3: CASSQQGAIGELFF. The CDR3 DNA reads as TGTGCCAGCAGCCAACAGGGGGCGATCGGGGAGCTGTTTTTT.

The chain has TRBV4-1 and TRBJ2-7; a weak D match, TRBD1 (5 bases). Germline values: CDR1 MGHRA, CDR2 YSYEKL. V dropped 4 bases and J dropped 0 bases, with 16 bases sitting between them. This CDR3 region has 16 residues. The CDR3 here is CASSPRSPGFSYEQYF. CDR3 DNA sequence: TGCGCCAGCAGCCCACGATCACCAGGGTTCTCCTACGAGCAGTACTTC.

This chain uses TRBV7-8 with TRBJ1-2; no clear D gene. This CDR3 contains 14 residues. CDR1 and CDR2 from the germline V gene are SGHVS and FQNEAQ. Trimming cost V 0 bases and J 1 base, with 6 bases left between them. The CDR3 protein is CASSLAGSNYGYTF. CDR3 coding DNA: TGTGCCAGCAGCTTAGCGGGCAGTAACTATGGCTACACCTTC. Full variable domain (outside the CDR3, taken from reference TRBV7-8 and TRBJ1-2): GAGVSQSPRYKVAKRGQDVALRCDPISGHVSLFWYQQALGQGPEFLTYFQNEAQLDKSGLPSDRFFAERPEGSVSTLKIQRTQQEDSAVYLCASSLAGSNYGYTFGSGTRLTVV.

The V gene is TRBV5-1, the J gene TRBJ1-1, with D maybe TRBD1 (5 bases). The CDR3 has 14 amino acids. Germline V gene sequence: CDR1 SGHRS, CDR2 YFSETQ. Trimming took off 2 bases at V and 5 bases at J, with 13 bases between the two ends. The chain's CDR3 is CASSFQGGVTEAFF. The CDR3 DNA sequence: TGCGCCAGCAGCTTCCAGGGTGGGGTGACTGAAGCTTTCTTT.

This rearrangement joins TRBV18 to TRBJ2-3; D may be TRBD2 (5 bases). This CDR3 is built from 17 residues. Germline-derived CDR1 and CDR2 are KGHSH and LQKENI. Trimming removed 3 bases at V and 5 bases at J, with 21 bases between. The CDR3 region has the DNA TGTGCCAGCTCACCTTTCTGGGAGTTAGGGTCGGAAGATACGCAGTATTTT. This codes for CASSPFWELGSEDTQYF.

This clone was detected only once. The chain recombines TRBV7-2 with TRBJ2-1; TRBD2 matches at 12 bases. Germline-derived CDR1 and CDR2 are SGHTA and FQGNSA. V lost 1 base to trimming and J lost 9 bases; unmatched junction nucleotides: 4. CDR3 length: 15 amino acids. CDR3 region: CASSLGTSGAGEQFF. CDR3 in DNA: TGTGCCAGCAGCTTAGGGACTAGCGGGGCGGGTGAGCAGTTCTTC. The whole variable domain, filled in from reference TRBV7-2 and TRBJ2-1, reads GAGVSQSPSNKVTEKGKDVELRCDPISGHTALYWYRQSLGQGLEFLIYFQGNSAPDKSGLPSDRFSAERTGGSVSTLTIQRTQQEDSAVYLCASSLGTSGAGEQFFGPGTRLTVL.

This sequence joins TRBV6-2 or TRBV6-3 and TRBJ1-2; 7 bases agree with TRBD1. Germline values: CDR1 MNHEY, CDR2 SVGEGT. V gave up 0 bases and J gave up 2 bases; unmatched junction bases: 3. The CDR3 totals 15 residues. The CDR3 loop is CASSYSTGFNYGYTF. CDR3 coding DNA: TGTGCCAGCAGTTACTCGACAGGGTTCAACTATGGCTACACCTTC.

The chain combines TRBV13 with TRBJ1-1; D gene uncertain. V dropped 5 bases and J dropped 0 bases, with 7 bases sitting between them. This CDR3 contains 13 residues. From germline, CDR1 is PRHDT and CDR2 FYEKMQ (reference sequence). The CDR3 nucleotides read TGTGCCAGCAGCCGACAACTGAACACTGAAGCTTTCTTT. It translates to CASSRQLNTEAFF.

The genes are TRBV4-3 and TRBJ2-7, with 12 bases matching TRBD2. Germline lookup yields CDR1 LGHNA and CDR2 YSLEER. J was trimmed by 4 bases and V by 1 base; bases with no gene match: 2. This CDR3 spans 15 amino acids. The CDR3 sequence is CASSQGLAGAYEQYF. In DNA, the CDR3 is TGCGCCAGCAGCCAAGGACTAGCGGGGGCTTACGAGCAGTACTTC.

The chain links TRBV4-3 to TRBJ2-7; 10 bases are shared with TRBD1. J lost 2 bases, V lost 3 bases, and 7 bases had no gene match. This CDR3 has 16 residues. CDR1 and CDR2 (germline): LGHNA, YSLEER. DNA of the CDR3: TGCGCCAGCAGCCAGGACTCCGGACAGGGGGCCTACGAGCAGTACTTC. It translates to CASSQDSGQGAYEQYF.

The V call is TRBV7-2, the J call TRBJ2-3, with D possibly matching TRBD1 (6 bases). This CDR3 is 15 amino acids long. Trimming pared 2 bases from V and 0 bases from J, leaving 9 bases between. Germline V gene data show CDR1 as SGHTA and CDR2 as FQGNSA. The CDR3 loop reads CASSLLTGSTDTQYF. The CDR3 coding sequence is TGTGCCAGCAGCTTACTGACAGGAAGCACAGATACGCAGTATTTT.

This chain uses TRBV7-9 with TRBJ2-3, with D maybe TRBD2 (6 bases). This CDR3 has 15 amino acids. Germline V gene data show CDR1 as SEHNR and CDR2 as FQNEAQ (reference sequence). The ends were cut back, 5 bases at V and 4 bases at J, with 16 bases in the middle. The CDR3 sequence: CASSPDGTGADTQYF. As DNA, the CDR3 is TGTGCCAGCAGCCCAGACGGCACGGGGGCAGATACGCAGTATTTT. Full variable domain (outside the CDR3, taken from reference TRBV7-9 and TRBJ2-3): DTGVSQNPRHKITKRGQNVTFRCDPISEHNRLYWYRQTLGQGPEFLTYFQNEAQLEKSRLLSDRFSAERPKGSFSTLEIQRTEQGDSAMYLCASSPDGTGADTQYFGPGTRLTVL.

This chain connects TRBV7-3 to TRBJ2-5, with 10 bases aligning to TRBD2. The CDR3 runs 14 residues. Germline CDR1 is SGHTA and CDR2 is FQGTGA. J was trimmed by 4 bases and V by 4 bases; bases with no gene match: 3. This CDR3 is CASSSRLAGETQYF. The CDR3 bases are TGTGCCAGCAGCTCTAGACTAGCGGGAGAGACCCAGTACTTC. Full variable domain (remainder filled in from reference TRBV7-3 and TRBJ2-5): GAGVSQTPSNKVTEKGKYVELRCDPISGHTALYWYRQSLGQGPEFLIYFQGTGAADDSGLPNDRFFAVRPEGSVSTLKIQRTERGDSAVYLCASSSRLAGETQYFGPGTRLLVL.

The chain is built from TRBV15 and TRBJ2-3, with D possibly matching TRBD2 (7 bases). The V gene's germline CDR1 is LNHNV and CDR2 YYDKDF (reference sequence). CDR3 length: 17 amino acids. With 0 bases removed from V and 2 bases from J, the gap between germline ends came to 15 bases. CDR3 in DNA: TGTGCCACCAGCAGAGACGATAGGGGGGGGATCACAGATACGCAGTATTTT. It encodes CATSRDDRGGITDTQYF.

The chain uses TRBV9 and TRBJ1-2; 9 bases match TRBD1. This CDR3 is built from 14 residues. V was pared by 0 bases and J by 8 bases, with 5 bases of the junction left unmatched. The germline CDR1 and CDR2 sequences are SGDLS and YYNGEE. The CDR3 DNA sequence: TGTGCCAGCAGCGTAGTGGGGACAGGGCAAGGCTACACCTTC. Translation gives CASSVVGTGQGYTF.

The V call is TRBV6-5, the J call TRBJ2-5; 8 nucleotides agree with TRBD2. Per the germline V gene, CDR1 is MNHEY and CDR2 is SVGAGI. V shed 6 bases and J 2 bases; nucleotides not matched to a gene: 8. The CDR3 runs 15 residues. The CDR3 here is CASSPGGRRQETQYF. CDR3 sequence (DNA): TGTGCCAGCAGCCCGGGGGGGCGAAGGCAAGAGACCCAGTACTTC.

The chain is built from TRBV7-8 and TRBJ2-1; TRBD2 matches 15 bases. The CDR3 consists of 15 residues. CDR1 is SGHVS and CDR2 is FQNEAQ in the germline V gene. The junction had 4 bases not matched to a gene; V was cut back by 5 bases and J by 8 bases. As DNA, the CDR3 is TGTGCCAGCAGCCGAGGACTAGCGGGGGGGGATGAGCAGTTCTTC. This sequence encodes CASSRGLAGGDEQFF.

The chain couples TRBV4-3 to TRBJ1-6, with D unresolved. With 0 bases removed from V and 9 bases from J, the gap between germline ends came to 9 bases. This CDR3 has 14 amino acids. Germline loops: CDR1 LGHNA, CDR2 YSLEER. CDR3 sequence reads: CASSQDRFGSPLHF. CDR3 sequence (DNA): TGCGCCAGCAGCCAAGACAGGTTCGGTTCACCCCTCCACTTT.

The chain carries TRBV30 and TRBJ2-1, with 13 bases identical to TRBD2. The germline V gene has CDR1 GTSNPN and CDR2 SVGIG (reference sequence). The CDR3 consists of 17 residues. Trimming took 2 bases from V and 7 from J; bases not matched to a gene: 11. CDR3 residues: CAWSPLGLAGVGNEQFF. The DNA for the CDR3 is TGTGCCTGGAGTCCCCTCGGACTAGCGGGGGTTGGGAATGAGCAGTTCTTC.

The J gene is TRBJ1-4, the V gene TRBV27, with a tentative D call TRBD1 (5 bases). Trimming removed 3 bases from V and 8 bases from J, with 13 bases in between. Germline V CDR1 and CDR2: MNHEY, SMNVEV (reference sequence). CDR3 length: 14 residues. The DNA of the CDR3 is TGTGCCAGCAGTTTTGGGGCGAGGTTAGAAAAACTGTTTTTT. Translating gives CASSFGARLEKLFF.

The chain links TRBV5-1 to TRBJ2-7, with a weak D call TRBD2 (5 bases). Deletions cut 2 bases from V and 4 bases from J, with 13 bases between. In germline, CDR1 is SGHRS, CDR2 YFSETQ. The CDR3 length is 14 residues. The chain's CDR3 is CASSLVPGEYEQYV. CDR3 nucleotides: TGCGCCAGCAGCTTAGTGCCCGGGGAATACGAGCAGTACGTC.